This T cell receptor beta chain was sequenced in a study of blood T cell dynamics during melanoma immunotherapy. Study-level background: Metastatic melanoma patients received first-line pembrolizumab or nivolumab plus ipilimumab.

The CDR3 extends over 15 amino acids. Germline CDR1 SGHRS, CDR2 YFSETQ. V shed 1 base and J shed 4 bases, with 12 bases lying between them. Specified time point: pre-treatment baseline. The method was immunoSEQ multiplex PCR; TCRdb's version includes in-frame clones alone and lacks a portion of them. The sample consists of 10,000 or so clones, about 88% of them appearing once. The clonotype was recovered from a human donor with melanoma. The V call is TRBV5-1, the J call TRBJ2-1, with D perhaps TRBD1 (6 bases). Sequencing used blood, obtained from a patient treated with checkpoint blockade. CDR3 coding DNA: TGCGCCAGCAGCTTGTCCGCAGGGGTATACAATGAGCAGTTCTTC. Translated: CASSLSAGVYNEQFF.